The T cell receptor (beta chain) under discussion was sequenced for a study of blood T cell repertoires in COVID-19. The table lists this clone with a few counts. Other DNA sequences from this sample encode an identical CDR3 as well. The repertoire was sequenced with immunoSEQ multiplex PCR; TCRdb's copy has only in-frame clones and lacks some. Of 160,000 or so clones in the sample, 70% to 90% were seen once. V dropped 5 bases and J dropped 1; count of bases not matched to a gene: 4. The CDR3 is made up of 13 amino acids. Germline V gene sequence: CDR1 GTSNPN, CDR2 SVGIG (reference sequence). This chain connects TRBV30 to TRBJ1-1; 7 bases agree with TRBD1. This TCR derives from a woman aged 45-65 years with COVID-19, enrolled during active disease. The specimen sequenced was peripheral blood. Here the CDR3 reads CAWSRQGNTEAFF. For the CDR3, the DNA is TGTGCCTGGTCCCGACAGGGGAACACTGAAGCTTTCTTT.